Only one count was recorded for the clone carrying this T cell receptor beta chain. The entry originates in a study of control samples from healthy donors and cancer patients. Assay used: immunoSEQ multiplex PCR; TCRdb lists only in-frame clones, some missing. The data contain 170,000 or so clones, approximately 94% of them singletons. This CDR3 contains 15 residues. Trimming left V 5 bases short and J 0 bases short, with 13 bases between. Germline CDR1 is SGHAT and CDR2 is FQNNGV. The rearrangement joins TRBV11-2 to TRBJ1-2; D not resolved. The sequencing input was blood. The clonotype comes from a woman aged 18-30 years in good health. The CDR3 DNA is TGTGCCAGCAGCCCTACGACGGACTCTAACTATGGCTACACCTTC. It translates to CASSPTTDSNYGYTF.